These T cell receptor beta chains were read from a single sample in a study of T cells in Graves' hyperthyroidism and ophthalmopathy. TCRdb called the multiplex PCR reads again in MiXCR, with one record for every CDR3 protein. The sample lists roughly 500,000 distinct CDR3 sequences; 46% were seen once. The sequencing sample was made of peripheral blood or thyroid tissue (not recorded which). These receptors were collected from an adult woman with Graves' disease, either hyperthyroidism or ophthalmopathy (not recorded which). CDR3s include the opening cysteine and the closing phenylalanine or tryptophan. Fields, in order: V gene, D gene, clone size, J gene, CDR3 protein, CDR3 DNA. A D gene is named only where the DNA matches it firmly. For some rows the clone size is stated as once, few or many, or as a class when expanded; others skip it.

TRBV9,.,.,TRBJ2-5,CASSVAQGAQETQYF,TGTGCCAGCAGCGTAGCTCAAGGGGCACAAGAGACCCAGTACTTC
TRBV20-1,TRBD1,.,TRBJ1-6,CSAKGAGSPQSPLHF,TGCAGTGCTAAGGGGGCGGGCAGTCCCCAATCACCCCTCCACTTT
TRBV29-1,.,.,TRBJ2-7,CSVEGGAYYEQYF,TGCAGCGTTGAAGGGGGCGCTTACTACGAGCAGTACTTC
TRBV25-1,TRBD2,.,TRBJ2-5,CASSASRTSATLGTQYF,TGTGCCAGCAGTGCTAGTCGAACTAGCGCGACCTTAGGGACCCAGTACTTC
TRBV7-2,.,many,TRBJ1-1,CASSSPFQGIGKIETEAFF,TGTGCCAGCAGCTCACCATTCCAGGGTATCGGTAAAATAGAAACTGAAGCTTTCTTT
TRBV5-1,TRBD2,many,TRBJ2-7,CASSSTSGEQYF,TGCGCCAGCAGCTCGACTAGCGGGGAGCAGTACTTC
TRBV29-1,.,.,TRBJ1-5,CSLDVYSNRPQHF,TGCAGCTTGGATGTGTATAGCAATCGGCCCCAGCATTTT
TRBV7-8,.,.,TRBJ2-6,CASSLRGRVPSGANVLTF,TGTGCCAGCAGCTTGCGTGGGCGGGTACCCTCTGGGGCCAACGTCCTGACTTTC
TRBV20-1,.,many,TRBJ2-3,CSVQGLADTQYF,TGCAGTGTTCAAGGGCTCGCAGATACGCAGTATTTT
TRBV5-1,.,few,TRBJ1-4,CASSSLTGGEKLFF,TGCGCCAGCAGCTCACTGACAGGAGGGGAAAAACTGTTTTTT
TRBV29-1,TRBD1,.,TRBJ1-1,CSAEGQGAMNTEAFF,TGCAGCGCCGAGGGGCAGGGGGCTATGAACACTGAAGCTTTCTTT
TRBV10-3,TRBD2,.,TRBJ2-7,CAHSQAGLAGGDEQYF,TGTGCCCATTCCCAGGCCGGTCTAGCGGGGGGGGACGAGCAGTACTTC
TRBV7-9,.,.,TRBJ2-7,CASRLFYEQYF,TGTGCCAGCAGACTATTTTACGAGCAGTACTTC
TRBV12-3/TRBV12-4,.,.,TRBJ1-2,CASSRDPEAGYTF,TGTGCCAGCAGTCGCGACCCAGAGGCTGGCTACACCTTC
TRBV29-1,.,few,TRBJ1-1,CSVVTGRSEAFF,TGCAGCGTTGTTACAGGGAGGAGTGAAGCTTTCTTT
TRBV4-3,.,many,TRBJ1-2,CASSQDGEHYGYTF,TGCGCCAGCAGCCAAGACGGGGAACATTATGGCTACACCTTC
TRBV7-3,.,many,TRBJ1-2,CASSPGTGPGGYTF,TGTGCCAGCAGCCCGGGGACGGGTCCTGGAGGCTACACCTTC
TRBV3-1,.,few,TRBJ1-2,CASSQDLEYGYTF,TGTGCCAGCAGCCAAGATCTTGAATATGGCTACACCTTC
TRBV12-3/TRBV12-4,.,many,TRBJ1-3,CASSPSLGGTIYF,TGTGCCAGCAGCCCGAGTCTTGGGGGCACCATATATTTT
TRBV5-1,TRBD1,.,TRBJ2-7,CASSKGANEQYF,TGCGCCAGCAGTAAGGGGGCCAACGAGCAGTACTTC
TRBV19,.,.,TRBJ1-1,CASSIGQGRMGTEAFF,TGTGCCAGTAGTATCGGCCAGGGGCGCATGGGCACTGAAGCTTTCTTT
TRBV7-8,.,.,TRBJ2-5,CASSRGRTTETQYF,TGTGCCAGCAGCCGAGGGCGGACCACAGAGACCCAGTACTTC
TRBV10-3,TRBD1,.,TRBJ1-2,CAIGDRGLYGYTF,TGTGCCATCGGGGACAGGGGACTCTATGGCTACACCTTC
TRBV6-1,.,few,TRBJ1-5,CASSEALGKNQPQHF,TGTGCCAGCAGTGAAGCGCTTGGGAAGAATCAGCCCCAGCATTTT
TRBV25-1,.,.,TRBJ2-5,CASSDLSSTYLGETQYF,TGTGCCAGCAGTGATCTTAGCTCGACGTATCTCGGGGAGACCCAGTACTTC
TRBV7-2,TRBD1,few,TRBJ1-5,CASSVLTGDGLQPQHF,TGTGCCAGCAGCGTTTTGACAGGGGACGGCCTTCAGCCCCAGCATTTT
TRBV4-1,.,.,TRBJ1-2,CASSQEQGPYGYTF,TGCGCCAGCAGCCAAGAACAGGGTCCCTATGGCTACACCTTC
TRBV4-2,.,.,TRBJ2-7,CASSHPEVDEQCF,TGTGCCAGCAGCCACCCTGAGGTGGACGAGCAGTGCTTC
TRBV11-2,TRBD2,once,TRBJ2-2,CASSLYRAGGLAGELFF,TGTGCCAGCAGCTTATATAGAGCGGGAGGGCTGGCCGGGGAGCTGTTTTTT
TRBV19,TRBD1,many,TRBJ2-7,CASSFDRGGGEQYF,TGTGCCAGTAGTTTCGACAGGGGTGGAGGCGAGCAGTACTTC
TRBV29-1,.,few,TRBJ1-2,CSVLNYGYTF,TGCAGCGTCCTAAACTATGGCTACACCTTC
TRBV7-9,.,few,TRBJ1-2,CASSLNPGSGYTF,TGTGCCAGCAGCTTAAATCCGGGTTCTGGCTACACCTTC
TRBV29-1,TRBD1,.,TRBJ1-5,CGVPSPTGGAQHF,TGCGGCGTCCCCAGCCCGACAGGGGGAGCCCAGCATTTT
TRBV29-1,TRBD1,.,TRBJ1-1,CSVGDPDRVAEAFF,TGCAGCGTTGGAGACCCTGACAGGGTCGCTGAAGCTTTCTTT
TRBV15,.,.,TRBJ1-4,CATSKTGSLFF,TGTGCCACCAGCAAGACAGGATCACTGTTTTTT
TRBV20-1,.,few,TRBJ1-4,CSARHPWDTDGKLFF,TGCAGTGCTAGGCACCCCTGGGACACCGACGGAAAACTGTTTTTT
TRBV9,TRBD2,few,TRBJ2-7,CASSPGVSGAHYEQYF,TGTGCCAGCAGCCCAGGGGTTAGCGGGGCCCACTACGAGCAGTACTTC
TRBV29-1,.,many,TRBJ1-5,CSVSDGFNQPQHF,TGCAGCGTCTCGGACGGATTCAATCAGCCCCAGCATTTT
TRBV5-4,TRBD1,.,TRBJ1-1,CASSLNYRGRVEAFF,TGTGCCAGCAGCCTAAACTACAGGGGGCGCGTTGAAGCTTTCTTT
TRBV12-3/TRBV12-4,TRBD1,.,TRBJ1-5,CASSPKDRTGEPQHF,TGTGCCAGCAGTCCCAAAGACAGGACAGGTGAGCCCCAGCATTTT